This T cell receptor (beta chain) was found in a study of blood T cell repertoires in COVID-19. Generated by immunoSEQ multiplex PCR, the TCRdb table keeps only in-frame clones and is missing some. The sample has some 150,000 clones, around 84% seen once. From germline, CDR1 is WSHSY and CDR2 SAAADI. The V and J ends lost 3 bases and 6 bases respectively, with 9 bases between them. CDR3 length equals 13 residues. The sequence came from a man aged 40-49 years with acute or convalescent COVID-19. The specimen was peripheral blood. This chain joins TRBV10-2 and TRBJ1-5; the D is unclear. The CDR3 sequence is CASSELAAQPQHF. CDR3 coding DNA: TGCGCCAGCAGTGAATTGGCCGCTCAGCCCCAGCATTTT.